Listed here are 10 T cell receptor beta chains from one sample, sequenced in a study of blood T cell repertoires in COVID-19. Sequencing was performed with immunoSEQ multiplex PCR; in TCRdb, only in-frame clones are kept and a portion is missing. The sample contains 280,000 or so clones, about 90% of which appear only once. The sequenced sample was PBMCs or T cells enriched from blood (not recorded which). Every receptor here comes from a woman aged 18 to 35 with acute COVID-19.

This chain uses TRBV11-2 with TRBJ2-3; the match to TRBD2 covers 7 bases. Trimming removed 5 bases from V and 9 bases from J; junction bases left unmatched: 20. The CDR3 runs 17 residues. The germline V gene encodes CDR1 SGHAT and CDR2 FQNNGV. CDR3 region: CASSPLGTNGRPRTQYF. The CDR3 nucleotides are TGTGCCAGCAGCCCCCTAGGGACTAACGGGAGGCCCAGGACGCAGTATTTT.

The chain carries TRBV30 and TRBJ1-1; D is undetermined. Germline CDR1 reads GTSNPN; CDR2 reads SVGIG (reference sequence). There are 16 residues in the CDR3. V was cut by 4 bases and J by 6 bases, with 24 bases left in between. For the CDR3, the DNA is TGTGCCTGGACCCTACAAACAAGGAGGAGGGTAGCTGAAGCTTTCTTT. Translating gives CAWTLQTRRRVAEAFF. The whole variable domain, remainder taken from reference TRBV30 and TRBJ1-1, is SQTIHQWPATLVQPVGSPLSLECTVEGTSNPNLYWYRQAAGRGLQLLFYSVGIGQISSEVPQNLSASRPQDRQFILSSKKLLLSDSGFYLCAWTLQTRRRVAEAFFGQGTRLTVV.

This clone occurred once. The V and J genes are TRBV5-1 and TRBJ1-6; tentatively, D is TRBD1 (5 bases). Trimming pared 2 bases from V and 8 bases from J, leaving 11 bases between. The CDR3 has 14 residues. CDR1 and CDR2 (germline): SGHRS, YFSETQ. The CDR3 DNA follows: TGCGCCAGCAGCTTTCAGGGCTCTGATTCACCCCTCCACTTT. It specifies CASSFQGSDSPLHF.

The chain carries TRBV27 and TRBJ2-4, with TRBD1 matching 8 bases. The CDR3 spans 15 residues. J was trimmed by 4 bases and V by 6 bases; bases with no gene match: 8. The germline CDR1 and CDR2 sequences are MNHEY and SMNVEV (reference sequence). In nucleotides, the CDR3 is TGTGCCAGCAGAAACCTGAGGACAGGGAAAAACATTCAGTACTTC. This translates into CASRNLRTGKNIQYF.

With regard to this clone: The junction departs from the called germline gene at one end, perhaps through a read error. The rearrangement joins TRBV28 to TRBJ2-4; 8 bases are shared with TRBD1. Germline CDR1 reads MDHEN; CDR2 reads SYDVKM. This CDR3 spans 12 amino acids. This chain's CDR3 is CASSFFRTGYDF. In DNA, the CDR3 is TGTGCCAGCAGTTTCTTCCGGACAGGGTATGACTTC.

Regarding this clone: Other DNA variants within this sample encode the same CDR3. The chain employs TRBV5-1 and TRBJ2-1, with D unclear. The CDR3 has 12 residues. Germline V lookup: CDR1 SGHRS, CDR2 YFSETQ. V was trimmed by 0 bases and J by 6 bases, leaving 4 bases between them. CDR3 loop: CASSLAGNEQFF. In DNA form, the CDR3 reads TGCGCCAGCAGCTTGGCCGGCAATGAGCAGTTCTTC.

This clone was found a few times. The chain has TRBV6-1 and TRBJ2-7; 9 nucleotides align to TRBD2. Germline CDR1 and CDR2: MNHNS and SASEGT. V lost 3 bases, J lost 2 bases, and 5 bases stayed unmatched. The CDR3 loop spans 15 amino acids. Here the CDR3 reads CASSDGAGGPYEQYF. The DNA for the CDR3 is TGTGCCAGCAGTGATGGAGCGGGAGGTCCCTACGAGCAGTACTTC.

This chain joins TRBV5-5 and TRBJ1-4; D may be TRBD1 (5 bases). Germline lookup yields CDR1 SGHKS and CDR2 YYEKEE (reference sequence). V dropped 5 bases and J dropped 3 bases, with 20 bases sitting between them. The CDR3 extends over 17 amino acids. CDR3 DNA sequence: TGTGCCAGCAGTCCGGGAGGGACGGTCATTTCTAATGAAAAACTGTTTTTT. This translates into CASSPGGTVISNEKLFF.

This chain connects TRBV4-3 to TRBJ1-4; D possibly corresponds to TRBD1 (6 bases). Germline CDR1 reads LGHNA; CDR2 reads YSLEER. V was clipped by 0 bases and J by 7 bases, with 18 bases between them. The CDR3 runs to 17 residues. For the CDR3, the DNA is TGCGCCAGCAGCCAAGATCTCGTAGGACAGCTGCCTGAAAAACTGTTTTTT. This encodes CASSQDLVGQLPEKLFF.

The DNA of the CDR3 is TGTGCCAGCAGCTTATTTGGGGGGACCAAAAACATTCAGTACTTC. Its protein product is CASSLFGGTKNIQYF. The chain couples TRBV7-9 to TRBJ2-4; maybe TRBD2 (6 bases). The germline V gene encodes CDR1 SEHNR and CDR2 FQNEAQ (reference sequence). The CDR3 covers 15 residues. The V end was cut by 2 bases, the J end by 2 bases, with 10 bases between.